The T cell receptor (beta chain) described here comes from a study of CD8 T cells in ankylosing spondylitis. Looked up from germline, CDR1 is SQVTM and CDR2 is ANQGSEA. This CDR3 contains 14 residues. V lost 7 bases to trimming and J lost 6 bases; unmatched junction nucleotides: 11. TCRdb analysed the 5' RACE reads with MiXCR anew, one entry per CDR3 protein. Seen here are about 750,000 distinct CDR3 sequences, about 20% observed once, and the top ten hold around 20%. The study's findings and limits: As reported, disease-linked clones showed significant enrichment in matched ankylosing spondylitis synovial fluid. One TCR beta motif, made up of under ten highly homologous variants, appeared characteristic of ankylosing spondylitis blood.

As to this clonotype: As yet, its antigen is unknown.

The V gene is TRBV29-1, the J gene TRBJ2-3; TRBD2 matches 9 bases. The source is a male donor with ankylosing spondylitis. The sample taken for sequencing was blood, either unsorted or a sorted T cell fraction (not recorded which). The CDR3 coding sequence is TGCAGCGCAGCGGGGGGTATCAGAACGGATACGCAGTATTTT. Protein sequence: CSAAGGIRTDTQYF.